One T cell receptor (beta chain) is described in this entry. What it binds is unknown. TCRdb's table, derived via immunoSEQ multiplex PCR, lists solely in-frame clones and lacks some. The sample holds roughly 640,000 clones; around 97% are singletons and the top ten take roughly 0.05%. The sample is drawn from a study of shared clonotypes between healthy human individuals. Overall study: Donors, aged 18 to 49, were two women and three men.

Trimming removed 5 bases at V and 4 bases at J, with 14 bases between. From germline, CDR1 is SQVTM and CDR2 ANQGSEA. The CDR3 sequence is 14 residues long. Whole-study findings and limits: Naive CD4 clonotypes were shared across a handful of donors at about 5.3%.

The V and J genes are TRBV29-1 and TRBJ2-2, with D perhaps TRBD1 or TRBD2 (6 bases each). Sequenced: naive CD4+ T cells sorted from blood. Subset of the sample: CD45RA+ positively selected. The TCR sequence derives from a woman younger than 45 in good health. This chain's CDR3 is CSVPWTGATGELFF. Written as DNA, the CDR3 is TGCAGCGTTCCCTGGACGGGGGCCACCGGGGAGCTGTTTTTT.